Shown below are 13 T cell receptor beta chains from a single sample sequenced in a study of control samples from healthy donors and cancer patients. Measured with immunoSEQ multiplex PCR; TCRdb has only the in-frame clones, and not every one. The sample consists of approximately 100,000 clones, approximately 90% of them appearing once. Sequences were obtained from PBMCs. These receptors originate from a man aged 60 to 75 with lung cancer.

The genes are TRBV14 and TRBJ2-2; 11 bases fit TRBD2. J was trimmed by 3 bases and V by 5 bases; bases with no gene match: 5. The germline CDR1 and CDR2 sequences are SGHDN and FVKESK. The CDR3 is 16 amino acids. In nucleotides, the CDR3 is TGTGCCAGCAGCGATCGACTAGCGGGGTACACCGGGGAGCTGTTTTTT. Its translation: CASSDRLAGYTGELFF.

V and J are TRBV6-6 and TRBJ1-2; possibly TRBD1 for D (6 bases). From germline, CDR1 is MNHNY and CDR2 SVGAGI (reference sequence). The V and J ends lost 2 bases and 8 bases respectively, with 12 bases between them. The CDR3 is 13 amino acids. CDR3 loop: CASSYGGPRGYTF. CDR3 DNA: TGTGCCAGCAGTTACGGGGGGCCAAGGGGCTACACCTTC.

The V call is TRBV19, the J call TRBJ2-3; D possibly corresponds to TRBD2 (5 bases). The CDR3 totals 12 residues. Germline V gene sequence: CDR1 LNHDA, CDR2 SQIVND (reference sequence). With 1 base removed from V and 9 bases from J, the gap between germline ends came to 8 bases. In DNA form, the CDR3 reads TGTGCCAGTAGTATAGCCGGGGAAACGCAGTATTTT. This codes for CASSIAGETQYF.

The chain combines TRBV5-1 with TRBJ1-2; the D gene is possibly TRBD1 (5 bases). V shed 1 base and J shed 6 bases, with 16 bases lying between them. CDR3 length: 15 amino acids. Germline loops: CDR1 SGHRS, CDR2 YFSETQ. The CDR3 DNA is TGCGCCAGCAGCTTGCTTCCGGGACCTGGAAATGGCTACACCTTC. Its translation: CASSLLPGPGNGYTF.

The CDR3 coding sequence is TGTGCCAGCAGCTTAGTCGGGACTTACAATGAGCAGTTCTTC. As protein: CASSLVGTYNEQFF. This chain links TRBV7-9 with TRBJ2-1; TRBD2 is a possible D gene (6 bases). The CDR3 is made up of 14 amino acids. Germline V gene lookup returns CDR1 SEHNR and CDR2 FQNEAQ (reference sequence). Trimming left V 1 base short and J 4 bases short, with 8 bases between.

This clone occurred a few times. The CDR3 DNA is TGTGCCAGCAGCGCCCTCTTGGGGGACTACAATGAGCAGTTCTTC. This gives the protein CASSALLGDYNEQFF. V and J are TRBV9 and TRBJ2-1; either TRBD1 or TRBD2 may fit D (5 bases each). CDR1 and CDR2 (germline): SGDLS, YYNGEE. V was clipped by 3 bases and J by 3 bases, with 13 bases between them. The CDR3 is 15 residues long.

This clone was counted once. The chain links TRBV12-5 to TRBJ2-6, with D possibly matching TRBD1 (6 bases). Trimming left V 3 bases short and J 4 bases short, with 19 bases between. The germline gives CDR1 LGHNT, CDR2 FRNRAP. The CDR3 has 18 residues. In DNA, the CDR3 is TGTGCTAGTGGTTTAGGGCAGGGGTTGGGAAAAGGGGCCAACGTCCTGACTTTC. Translating gives CASGLGQGLGKGANVLTF.

This clone has just one count. The chain has TRBV7-3 and TRBJ2-7; TRBD2 agrees at 8 bases. V trimming: 5 bases; J trimming: 2 bases; junction bases outside the gene matches: 17. The length of the CDR3 is 18 residues. Germline V CDR1 and CDR2: SGHTA, FQGTGA. The CDR3 sequence is CASSLMGLDLPKTYEQYV. The CDR3 region has the DNA TGTGCCAGCAGCCTAATGGGACTAGACCTCCCTAAAACCTACGAGCAGTACGTC.

This chain uses TRBV5-1 with TRBJ1-1; 12 positions match TRBD1. CDR3 length: 15 amino acids. V trimming: 4 bases; J trimming: 6 bases; junction bases outside the gene matches: 7. Germline assignment: CDR1 SGHRS and CDR2 YFSETQ. The CDR3 spells CASSARDRGLSEAFF. CDR3 DNA: TGCGCCAGCAGCGCACGGGACAGGGGGCTCTCTGAAGCTTTCTTT. The full variable domain, with the rest looked up from reference TRBV5-1 and TRBJ1-1, is KAGVTQTPRYLIKTRGQQVTLSCSPISGHRSVSWYQQTPGQGLQFLFEYFSETQRNKGNFPGRFSGRQFSNSRSEMNVSTLELGDSALYLCASSARDRGLSEAFFGQGTRLTVV.

This clone was observed once. The CDR3: CATQTSGGGETQYF. In DNA form, the CDR3 reads TGTGCCACGCAGACTAGCGGGGGAGGGGAGACCCAGTACTTC. This chain joins TRBV24-1 and TRBJ2-5; 12 bases map to TRBD2. CDR3 length equals 14 residues. Germline CDR1 is KGHDR and CDR2 is SFDVKD. Trimming took 10 bases from V and 5 from J; bases not matched to a gene: 7.

The rearrangement uses TRBV6-5 and TRBJ1-1; 8 nucleotides agree with TRBD1. This CDR3 is built from 16 residues. V lost 0 bases, J lost 4 bases, and 7 bases stayed unmatched. Germline V gene sequence: CDR1 MNHEY, CDR2 SVGAGI. Here the CDR3 DNA reads TGTGCCAGCAGTTACTCTCGATTACAGGGGGGCACTGAAGCTTTCTTT. Translating gives CASSYSRLQGGTEAFF.

CDR3 nucleotide sequence: TGTGCCAGCAGTCTTTATGGTGGGGCGGGGAGCACTGAAGCTTTCTTT. Encoded protein: CASSLYGGAGSTEAFF. The chain combines TRBV7-2 with TRBJ1-1, with D perhaps matching TRBD1 (5 bases). CDR3 size: 16 residues. Per the germline V gene, CDR1 is SGHTA and CDR2 is FQGNSA. The V end was cut by 6 bases, the J end by 4 bases, with 21 bases between.

The rearrangement joins TRBV9 to TRBJ1-1; no reliable D call. The CDR3 spans 14 residues. Germline assignment: CDR1 SGDLS and CDR2 YYNGEE. Trimming removed 2 bases from V and 3 bases from J, with 11 bases in between. The CDR3 bases are TGTGCCAGCAGCGTTCGAAATGGGTACACTGAAGCTTTCTTT. This codes for CASSVRNGYTEAFF.